Following are 26 T cell receptor beta chains from one sample sequenced in a study of STAT5B mutations in CD4+ large granular lymphocyte leukemia. Method: immunoSEQ multiplex PCR; TCRdb's copy keeps in-frame clones and lacks some. The repertoire consists of 25,000 to 30,000 clones, with 79% occurring once and the leading ten covering 5.5% to 7.5%. The specimen was CD4+ T cells from blood buffy coats. These receptor sequences come from a human donor in good health.

The chain recombines TRBV4-2 with TRBJ2-1; a possible D gene is TRBD2 (5 bases). The CDR3 contains 13 residues. Between the trimmed V and J ends, which lost 0 bases and 10 bases, there was a span of 10 bases. The germline V gene has CDR1 LGHNA and CDR2 YNFKEQ. The CDR3 sequence: CASSQDKRGEQFF. The CDR3 region has the DNA TGTGCCAGCAGCCAAGATAAGAGAGGGGAGCAGTTCTTC.

CDR3 amino acids: CASRGISGNTIYF. CDR3 sequence (DNA): TGTGCCAGCAGGGGAATCTCTGGAAACACCATATATTTT. The chain has TRBV6-6 and TRBJ1-3; no clear D. V was trimmed by 6 bases and J by 0 bases, leaving 6 bases between them. CDR3 size: 13 residues. Germline V lookup: CDR1 MNHNY, CDR2 SVGAGI (reference sequence).

The chain links TRBV2 to TRBJ2-5; the D gene is possibly TRBD1 (6 bases). There are 15 residues in the CDR3. In germline, CDR1 is SNHLY, CDR2 FYNNEI. The V and J ends lost 6 bases and 0 bases respectively, with 14 bases between them. The CDR3, as DNA: TGTGCCAGCAGGGCCACAGGGAGTTACCAAGAGACCCAGTACTTC. Translated: CASRATGSYQETQYF.

This clone was observed a handful of times. The chain employs TRBV9 and TRBJ1-2; D remains unclear. With 1 base removed from V and 8 bases from J, the gap between germline ends came to 9 bases. The CDR3 runs 12 residues. Per the germline V gene, CDR1 is SGDLS and CDR2 is YYNGEE. The CDR3 protein is CASSVQGSGYTF. Here the CDR3 DNA reads TGTGCCAGCAGCGTACAAGGCTCGGGCTACACCTTC. Full variable domain (outside the CDR3, taken from reference TRBV9 and TRBJ1-2): DSGVTQTPKHLITATGQRVTLRCSPRSGDLSVYWYQQSLDQGLQFLIQYYNGEERAKGNILERFSAQQFPDLHSELNLSSLELGDSALYFCASSVQGSGYTFGSGTRLTVV.

The J gene is TRBJ1-3, the V gene TRBV19; a weak D match, TRBD1 (6 bases). Germline CDR1 reads LNHDA; CDR2 reads SQIVND (reference sequence). CDR3 length equals 19 residues. V was pared by 7 bases and J by 0 bases, with 25 bases between. As DNA, the CDR3 is TGTGCCAGTAACCCTCCCCCAGGGGCAGGCGGAAACTCTGGAAACACCATATATTTT. Protein sequence: CASNPPPGAGGNSGNTIYF.

The CDR3 region is CASSPVVAKGTQYF. CDR3 DNA: TGTGCCAGCAGTCCCGTCGTAGCTAAGGGGACCCAGTACTTC. The V and J genes are TRBV6-6 and TRBJ2-5; no clear D. Per the germline V gene, CDR1 is MNHNY and CDR2 is SVGAGI (reference sequence). V shed 5 bases and J shed 7 bases, with 17 bases lying between them. This CDR3 contains 14 residues.

This clone occurred a few times. The sample contains more than one DNA sequence encoding this CDR3. This chain connects TRBV28 to TRBJ1-2; no clear D. CDR3 size: 11 residues. V lost 4 bases and J lost 0, with 0 bases in between. Germline V gene sequence: CDR1 MDHEN, CDR2 SYDVKM. CDR3 region: CASSSNYGYTF. Written as DNA, the CDR3 is TGTGCCAGCAGTTCTAACTATGGCTACACCTTC.

The V gene is TRBV7-8, the J gene TRBJ2-1; D perhaps matches TRBD2 (5 bases). The CDR3 totals 14 residues. The V gene lost 5 bases and the J gene lost 9 bases, with 17 bases spanning the gap. Germline loops: CDR1 SGHVS, CDR2 FQNEAQ. The CDR3 DNA is TGTGCCAGCAGCCTAGGGAGTTCGGGCGGTGAGCAGTTCTTC. Protein: CASSLGSSGGEQFF.

V gene TRBV9 combines with J gene TRBJ2-1, with 12 nucleotides matching TRBD2. J lost 6 bases, V lost 0 bases, and 7 bases had no gene match. CDR1 is SGDLS and CDR2 is YYNGEE in the germline V gene. The CDR3 spans 17 residues. CDR3 nucleotide sequence: TGTGCCAGCAGCGTAGTTTTTTCTAGCGGGGGGGCCAATGAGCAGTTCTTC. Encoded protein: CASSVVFSSGGANEQFF.

In nucleotides, the CDR3 is TGCGCCAGCAGCTTGGAACAGGGTTTAGGGAATGGCTACACCTTC. This encodes CASSLEQGLGNGYTF. The chain joins TRBV5-1 to TRBJ1-2; a possible D gene is TRBD1 (6 bases). Germline V gene sequence: CDR1 SGHRS, CDR2 YFSETQ. V shed 0 bases and J shed 6 bases, with 15 bases lying between them. The CDR3 is made up of 15 amino acids.

The CDR3 region is CASSSNQPQHF. The DNA of the CDR3 is TGTGCCAGCAGCAGTAATCAGCCCCAGCATTTT. J is TRBJ1-5 and V is TRBV5-8, with D hard to call. Germline V gene lookup returns CDR1 SGHTS and CDR2 YDEGEE. The CDR3 totals 11 residues. The V end was cut by 4 bases, the J end by 4 bases, with 3 bases between.

The gene calls are TRBV27 and TRBJ2-4; TRBD1 agrees at 9 bases. The trim removed 0 bases at V and 6 bases at J, leaving 3 bases unmatched. CDR1 is MNHEY and CDR2 is SMNVEV in the germline V gene (reference sequence). The CDR3 has 15 residues. Written as DNA, the CDR3 is TGTGCCAGCAGTTTATCGACAGGGGGAATAAACATTCAGTACTTC. This translates into CASSLSTGGINIQYF.

This chain uses TRBV18 with TRBJ1-1, with 8 bases fitting TRBD1. Unmatched junction bases numbered 17, after V lost 0 bases and J lost 2 bases. CDR3 size: 20 residues. In germline, CDR1 is KGHSH, CDR2 LQKENI. This CDR3 is CASSPPTGTGLQWGNTEAFF. In DNA form, the CDR3 reads TGTGCCAGCTCACCACCGACCGGGACAGGACTCCAATGGGGTAACACTGAAGCTTTCTTT.

This chain links TRBV6-1 with TRBJ2-7; a possible D gene is TRBD1 (6 bases). CDR1 is MNHNS and CDR2 is SASEGT in the germline V gene. V dropped 4 bases and J dropped 2 bases, with 9 bases sitting between them. The CDR3 consists of 13 residues. The CDR3 coding sequence is TGTGCCAGCAGTGCGGACAGAACCTACGAGCAGTACGTC. Translation gives CASSADRTYEQYV.

This chain uses TRBV5-6 with TRBJ2-7; D may be TRBD2 (6 bases). Between the trimmed V and J ends, which lost 5 bases and 5 bases, there was a span of 17 bases. Germline V gene lookup returns CDR1 SGHDT and CDR2 YYEEEE. This CDR3 contains 14 residues. The CDR3 reads CASSHGSLGHEQYV. As DNA, the CDR3 is TGTGCCAGCAGTCACGGGAGCTTAGGGCACGAGCAGTACGTC.

The chain is built from TRBV7-6 and TRBJ2-3; D unclear. The V end was cut by 5 bases, the J end by 7 bases, with 19 bases between. This CDR3 contains 15 residues. Per germline, CDR1 SGHVS and CDR2 FNYEAQ. The CDR3 protein is CASSLLPGRNHTQYF. The CDR3 region has the DNA TGTGCCAGCAGCCTCCTCCCGGGTAGGAACCATACGCAGTATTTT.

V and J are TRBV7-2 and TRBJ2-3; 9 nucleotides line up with TRBD2. The V gene end was trimmed by 1 base and the J gene end by 0 bases; junction bases not matched to a gene: 5. Germline-derived CDR1 and CDR2 are SGHTA and FQGNSA. This CDR3 has 17 amino acids. This chain's CDR3 is CASSLGASGVSTDTQYF. In DNA form, the CDR3 reads TGTGCCAGCAGCTTAGGCGCTAGCGGGGTTAGCACAGATACGCAGTATTTT. Full variable domain (missing parts from reference TRBV7-2 and TRBJ2-3): GAGVSQSPSNKVTEKGKDVELRCDPISGHTALYWYRQSLGQGLEFLIYFQGNSAPDKSGLPSDRFSAERTGGSVSTLTIQRTQQEDSAVYLCASSLGASGVSTDTQYFGPGTRLTVL.

The chain couples TRBV6-4 to TRBJ1-4, with a weak D call TRBD1 (5 bases). Looked up from germline, CDR1 is MRHNA and CDR2 is SNTAGT. V was cut by 6 bases and J by 8 bases, with 22 bases left in between. The CDR3 is 16 residues long. The CDR3 region is CASSETPGSGIEKLFF. The CDR3 bases are TGTGCCAGCAGCGAAACGCCGGGGTCAGGGATCGAAAAACTGTTTTTT.

This rearrangement joins TRBV5-1 to TRBJ1-2; 7 bases are shared with TRBD1. The J segment lost 3 bases and the V segment lost 5 bases, leaving 7 bases of the junction unmatched. Germline V gene lookup returns CDR1 SGHRS and CDR2 YFSETQ. This CDR3 contains 14 residues. As DNA, the CDR3 is TGCGCCAGCAGATTGACAGGGATAGACTATGGCTACACCTTC. Its translation is CASRLTGIDYGYTF.

This chain links TRBV7-6 with TRBJ1-1; D not certain. V was clipped by 1 base and J by 7 bases, with 10 bases between them. Germline V gene sequence: CDR1 SGHVS, CDR2 FNYEAQ. The CDR3 consists of 13 residues. CDR3 in amino acids: CASSLGTIHEAFF. CDR3 in DNA: TGTGCCAGCAGCTTAGGCACCATCCATGAAGCTTTCTTT.

The genes are TRBV7-2 and TRBJ2-1; unclear D gene. The CDR3 loop spans 17 amino acids. V lost 5 bases and J 3 bases, leaving 20 bases between the germline ends. Germline V CDR1 and CDR2: SGHTA, FQGNSA. Here the CDR3 DNA reads TGTGCCAGCAGCCTAACCCCACTTACGAAGGGCTACAATGAGCAGTTCTTC. Its protein is CASSLTPLTKGYNEQFF.

This chain connects TRBV21-1 to TRBJ1-2. TRBV21-1 is a listed pseudogene. This CDR3 contains 15 residues. CDR3 nucleotides: TGTGCCAGCAGGGATCGGTTGTCAGGGAGACATGGCTACACCTTC. Protein sequence: CASRDRLSGRHGYTF.

The chain employs TRBV7-2 and TRBJ1-5, with no clear D. The CDR3 totals 14 residues. V lost 5 bases to trimming and J lost 7 bases, with 15 bases between them. Per germline, CDR1 SGHTA and CDR2 FQGNSA. CDR3 sequence: CASSPQHLGQPQHF. The CDR3 DNA sequence: TGTGCCAGCAGCCCCCAACATCTAGGGCAGCCCCAGCATTTT.

The chain is built from TRBV6-5 and TRBJ1-2, with D possibly TRBD1 on 6 matching bases. Germline-derived CDR1 and CDR2 are MNHEY and SVGAGI. There are 13 residues in the CDR3. Deletions cut 5 bases from V and 3 bases from J, with 10 bases between. The CDR3 nucleotides are TGTGCCAGCAGTCCTCGGACAGACTATGGCTACACCTTC. Translated: CASSPRTDYGYTF.

V gene TRBV28 combines with J gene TRBJ2-5, with 9 bases lining up with TRBD1. The J segment lost 5 bases and the V segment lost 7 bases, leaving 14 bases of the junction unmatched. Germline V gene lookup returns CDR1 MDHEN and CDR2 SYDVKM. The CDR3 is 16 residues long. For the CDR3, the DNA is TGTGCCAGCATCTTGGGGGTACAGGGGGCGGATGAGACCCAGTACTTC. Translating it yields CASILGVQGADETQYF.

This rearrangement joins TRBV5-1 to TRBJ2-1, with TRBD2 matching over 13 bases. CDR3 length equals 17 residues. V shed 5 bases, J shed 8 bases, and the junction held 13 bases outside the gene matches. CDR1 SGHRS and CDR2 YFSETQ come from the germline V gene. The CDR3: CASSRTSGGTPGDEQFF. CDR3 coding DNA: TGCGCCAGCAGTCGGACTAGCGGGGGCACCCCTGGCGATGAGCAGTTCTTC.